The next 6 T cell receptor beta chains were all read from a single sample in a study of Graves' ophthalmopathy and Graves' hyperthyroidism. RNA transcripts provided the template for amplifying TCR beta CDR3 regions. First-round RT-PCR with HTBI primers preceded a second-round multiplex PCR. TCRdb redid the calling of the multiplex PCR reads with MiXCR, one entry per CDR3 protein. The repertoire consists of 600,000 to 650,000 distinct CDR3 sequences, with 20% to 25% occurring once and the leading ten covering roughly 6.9%. The sample was peripheral blood. The receptors shown here come from a woman in her late teens or twenties with stable Graves' hyperthyroidism. Some clones in this sample may be carry-over from other donors' samples.

V is TRBV28 and J is TRBJ1-3; D ambiguous. The CDR3 length is 11 residues. Trimming cost V 10 bases and J 0 bases, with 4 bases left between them. CDR1 is MDHEN, CDR2 SYDVKM, per germline. CDR3 coding DNA: TGTGCCACCCACTCTGGAAACACCATATATTTT. It specifies CATHSGNTIYF.

This clonotype came up many times. The rearrangement joins TRBV25-1 to TRBJ1-1; D is perhaps TRBD1 (6 bases). This CDR3 has 16 amino acids. CDR1 is MGHDK and CDR2 is SYGVNS in the germline V gene. The V gene lost 6 bases and the J gene lost 5 bases, with 22 bases spanning the gap. The CDR3 protein is CASSEGGRGAVTEAFF. The CDR3 DNA is TGTGCCAGCAGCGAAGGCGGCAGGGGAGCGGTAACTGAAGCTTTCTTT.

This clonotype was picked up many times. The CDR3 protein is CASRAGTGDSGANVLTF. In DNA, the CDR3 is TGTGCCAGCAGAGCCGGGACAGGGGACTCTGGGGCCAACGTCCTGACTTTC. The chain carries TRBV27 and TRBJ2-6; 10 bases are a match to TRBD1. Germline V gene sequence: CDR1 MNHEY, CDR2 SMNVEV (reference sequence). This CDR3 contains 17 residues. V was pared by 6 bases and J by 0 bases, with 5 bases of the junction left unmatched.

J is TRBJ2-5 and V is TRBV6-2 or TRBV6-3, with 10 bases fitting TRBD1. The CDR3 runs to 19 residues. The germline CDR1 and CDR2 sequences are MNHEY and SVGEGT. V lost 6 bases, J lost 0 bases, and 16 bases stayed unmatched. CDR3 nucleotide sequence: TGTGCCAGCAGGGTCCGGGACAGGGGCGGGGGACCGTACCAAGAGACCCAGTACTTC. Its translation is CASRVRDRGGGPYQETQYF.

The table lists this clonotype with many counts. The genes are TRBV30 and TRBJ1-1; D ambiguous. V was shortened by 4 bases and J by 0 bases, with 9 bases between the two germline ends. CDR1 and CDR2 from the germline V gene are GTSNPN and SVGIG (reference sequence). This CDR3 spans 13 amino acids. The CDR3 is CAWTGYMNTEAFF. The CDR3 DNA sequence: TGTGCCTGGACAGGATACATGAACACTGAAGCTTTCTTT.

J is TRBJ2-7 and V is TRBV6-1; TRBD1 aligns across 7 bases. Looked up from germline, CDR1 is MNHNS and CDR2 is SASEGT. This CDR3 spans 15 amino acids. After removal of 4 bases from V and 2 bases from J, the junction contained 8 bases not matched to a gene. For the CDR3, the DNA is TGTGCCAGCAGTGCCTTTCGGGACAGTACCTACGAGCAGTACTTC. Its translation: CASSAFRDSTYEQYF.